The rows below give T cell receptor beta chains drawn from one sample of a study of OX40 agonist ivuxolimab in advanced cancers. TCRdb keeps only in-frame clones here, not all; method: immunoSEQ multiplex PCR. The data show around 44,000 clones, approximately 90% seen once. Material: CD4+ or CD8+ T cells sorted from blood, obtained in a trial of the OX40 agonist ivuxolimab. Receptors originate from an adult with an advanced solid tumor such as melanoma, head and neck, liver or kidney cancer. CDR3s include the opening cysteine and the closing phenylalanine or tryptophan. The D gene is left open where the match is weak. Clone size is stated in some rows and not others, as once, few, many or a class when expanded.

cdr3_nt cdr3_aa clone_size d_call j_call v_call
TGTGCCAGCTCACTAACCGGGACAGGGATTACAAAACTGTTTTTT CASSLTGTGITKLFF . TRBD1 TRBJ1-4 TRBV18
TGCGCCAGCCGGACAGATGACTACGAGCAGTACTTC CASRTDDYEQYF . . TRBJ2-7 TRBV5-1
TGTGCCAGCAGCCAGACTAGCGGTCCCTCCTACGAGCAGTACTTC CASSQTSGPSYEQYF . TRBD2 TRBJ2-7 TRBV7-2
TGTGCCAGCAGCCGGCAGGGTGCAGGGGGAGGGGAGACCCAGTACTTC CASSRQGAGGGETQYF . . TRBJ2-5 TRBV7-8
TGTGCCAGCGGGTCGGCAGGCGACCTCTCTGGAAACACCATATATTTT CASGSAGDLSGNTIYF . . TRBJ1-3 TRBV4-2
TGTGCCAGCAGCTTAGCACCAGGGCAAGAGACCCAGTACTTC CASSLAPGQETQYF . . TRBJ2-5 TRBV7-8
TGTGCCAGCAGCGCAGGACAGGGGTACACTGAAGCTTTCTTT CASSAGQGYTEAFF once TRBD1 TRBJ1-1 TRBV6-5
TGCGCCAGCAGCCCAACAGGGGGCGCTGGGTATGGCTACACCTTC CASSPTGGAGYGYTF . TRBD1 TRBJ1-2 TRBV5-1
TGTGCCAGCAGCCAAGAGACCCAGTACTTC CASSQETQYF . . TRBJ2-5 TRBV2
TGTGCCAGCAGCCCCGGAGGGCAACCTAGCAATCAGCCCCAGCATTTT CASSPGGQPSNQPQHF . . TRBJ1-5 TRBV6-6
TGTGCCAGCAGCTTAGGGGGGACAGGGGGTTCACCCCTCCACTTT CASSLGGTGGSPLHF . TRBD1 TRBJ1-6 TRBV7-8
TGTGCCAGTAGTCCTTATTGGGGGGCAGGGAACACTGAAGCTTTCTTT CASSPYWGAGNTEAFF . . TRBJ1-1 TRBV19
TGTGCCAGTAGTATCGGGACAGGGGGCGCCTATGGCTACACCTTC CASSIGTGGAYGYTF . TRBD1 TRBJ1-2 TRBV19
TGTGCCAGCAGTGACAAACAGGGTGGAGAGACCCAGTACTTC CASSDKQGGETQYF . . TRBJ2-5 TRBV2
TGTGCCAGCAGCTCTATCGTGGGTGGCTACACCTTC CASSSIVGGYTF once . TRBJ1-2 TRBV11-2
TGTGCCAGCAGCTTTACTAGCGGGAGGGATGAGCAGTTCTTC CASSFTSGRDEQFF . TRBD2 TRBJ2-1 TRBV7-9
TGTGCTAGTGGGCTAGCAGATACGCAGTATTTT CASGLADTQYF once . TRBJ2-3 TRBV12-5
TGTGCCAGCAGTCAAGGCTCACAGGGTGGAGGTTCACCCCTCCACTTT CASSQGSQGGGSPLHF once . TRBJ1-6 TRBV6-1
TGCGCCAGCAGCTTGGCCGCAGGGGCAGGATCACCCCTCCACTTT CASSLAAGAGSPLHF . . TRBJ1-6 TRBV5-1
TGTGCCAGCAGCTTATTTTTTGAGCAGTTCTTC CASSLFFEQFF . . TRBJ2-1 TRBV7-2
TGTGCCAGCAGTGAAGGCAGGGTTTATGGCTACACCTTC CASSEGRVYGYTF . . TRBJ1-2 TRBV6-1
TGCGCCAGCAAAAGGGGGGACAGGGACGGCTACACCTTC CASKRGDRDGYTF . TRBD1 TRBJ1-2 TRBV5-1
TGTGCCATCAAATCGGGACAGGGCAATCAGCCCCAGCATTTT CAIKSGQGNQPQHF once TRBD1 TRBJ1-5 TRBV10-3
TGTGCCACCAGCAGGTTCTCAGGGGGAAATAGCAATCAGCCCCAGCATTTT CATSRFSGGNSNQPQHF . TRBD1 TRBJ1-5 TRBV15
TGTGCCAGCGGAATGGGGTCCAATCAGCCCCAGCATTTT CASGMGSNQPQHF . . TRBJ1-5 TRBV7-8
TGCGCCAGCAGCTCCGGGACAGGGGGCGTGAACACTGAAGCTTTCTTT CASSSGTGGVNTEAFF . TRBD1 TRBJ1-1 TRBV5-1
TGCGCCAGCAGCTTGGCGGGGGGCATCGGTGATCAGCCCCAGCATTTT CASSLAGGIGDQPQHF . . TRBJ1-5 TRBV5-1
TGTGCCAGCAGCCTCTTGGGACAGAGCTCCTACGAGCAGTACTTC CASSLLGQSSYEQYF . . TRBJ2-7 TRBV21-1
TGTGCCAGCAGTTTCCTCGGGGGAAAAGAGACCCAGTACTTC CASSFLGGKETQYF . . TRBJ2-5 TRBV7-3
TGCGCCAGCAGCGCCCCCGGGTCTAATCACTACGAGCAGTACTTC CASSAPGSNHYEQYF . . TRBJ2-7 TRBV5-1
TGTGCCAGCAGCGAGGGACTAGCGTACACAGATACGCAGTATTTT CASSEGLAYTDTQYF . TRBD2 TRBJ2-3 TRBV5-4
TGTGCCAGCACGTTGGGGGCAGACACTGAAGCTTTCTTT CASTLGADTEAFF few . TRBJ1-1 TRBV7-2
TGTGCCAGTAGTATATCCCCTCCTGTCTCCGAGCAGTACTTC CASSISPPVSEQYF . . TRBJ2-7 TRBV19
TGCAGTGCCCAAAGAACAGAGACCCAGTACTTC CSAQRTETQYF . . TRBJ2-5 TRBV20-1
TGTGCCAGCAGCCCCGTAGGCACAGATACGCAGTATTTT CASSPVGTDTQYF . . TRBJ2-3 TRBV7-3
TGTGCCAGTAACCCCCACATAACAGCGAACACTGAAGCTTTCTTT CASNPHITANTEAFF . . TRBJ1-1 TRBV19
TGTGCCAGCAGCCAACTGTTGACATCCGGGGAGCTGTTTTTT CASSQLLTSGELFF once . TRBJ2-2 TRBV14
TGTGCCAGCAGCTTAGGGACAGGGGGACCCCTCGAGCAGTACTTC CASSLGTGGPLEQYF . TRBD1 TRBJ2-7 TRBV11-2
TGTGCCAGCAGATGGAGTCCACAGGGGGCCTATGGCTACACCTTC CASRWSPQGAYGYTF . TRBD1 TRBJ1-2 TRBV2
TGTGCCAGCAGCTTAGATGGCGGACAGGGCTACGAGCAGTACTTC CASSLDGGQGYEQYF once TRBD1 TRBJ2-7 TRBV11-2
TGTGCCAGCAGCTATAGGGGTAGTTCGAATGAAAAACTGTTTTTT CASSYRGSSNEKLFF . . TRBJ1-4 TRBV6-5
TGTGCCAGCAGTCCGGACAGGGCAATGGATGGCTACACCTTC CASSPDRAMDGYTF . TRBD1 TRBJ1-2 TRBV2
TGTGCCAGCCGGCGGGACTCCCGAGATACGCAGTATTTT CASRRDSRDTQYF . . TRBJ2-3 TRBV6-6
TGTGCCAGCAGTTATTCCTACCCGTCACCCCTCCACTTT CASSYSYPSPLHF . . TRBJ1-6 TRBV27
TGTGCCAGCAGCCCCGCTGGGACTAATCATGAGCAGTTCTTC CASSPAGTNHEQFF . TRBD2 TRBJ2-1 TRBV14
TGTGCCAGCAGTTTATCGTCGGACAGGGCCTCGGTGAGGAATTCACCCCTCCACTTT CASSLSSDRASVRNSPLHF once TRBD1 TRBJ1-6 TRBV27
TGTGCCAGCAGCCGCCGGGTCTATAGCAATCAGCCCCAGCATTTT CASSRRVYSNQPQHF few . TRBJ1-5 TRBV28
TGTGCCAGCAGTTACTCGGGCACTTCGCGGTATGGCTACACCTTC CASSYSGTSRYGYTF . . TRBJ1-2 TRBV6-5